This T cell receptor beta chain comes out of a study of T cells in women clearing cervical HPV infection. Study background: Controls gave blood once infection was undetectable; cases at lesion identification.

Study outcomes and limitations: It is unknown whether associations predate infection; no effector/memory or HPV-specific sorting.

A note on this clone: Antigen: not known. From the germline J gene comes the end of the CDR3, since the read stops 3 residues before it.

Each participant carried one incident cervical HPV16 infection only. Cervical HPV DNA detected by MY09/MY11 PCR, typed by dot-blot. Profiled with immunoSEQ multiplex PCR; TCRdb holds only in-frame clones, not every one. This table lists roughly 31,000 clones. The CDR3 is 18 amino acids. Germline lookup yields CDR1 SGHDN and CDR2 FVKESK. V was clipped by 5 bases and J by 5 bases; unmatched bases: 18. The chain recombines TRBV14 with TRBJ2-5, with 9 positions matching TRBD2. This clonotype was sampled from a woman between 18 and 75 years old with a cervical HPV16 infection that either progressed to CIN3+ or cleared (not recorded which). The sequenced sample was blood buffy coat. The chain's CDR3 is CASSVLSGGYLHRETQYF. The part of the CDR3 DNA that was read is TGTGCCAGCAGCGTCCTGAGCGGGGGGTACCTACATCGGGAGACC.